One sample yielded the 30 T cell receptor beta chains listed below, sequenced in a study of blood T cell repertoires in COVID-19. The method was immunoSEQ multiplex PCR; TCRdb's version includes in-frame clones alone and lacks a portion of them. The sample records about 47,000 clones, 70% to 90% being singletons. The sequenced material came from peripheral blood. The receptor source for this set is a man aged 50 to 59 with active COVID-19.

The sample holds a few counts of this clone. J is TRBJ1-5 and V is TRBV21-1; the DNA was not used to check the table's D call, TRBD1. TRBV21-1 is a pseudogene segment. This CDR3 has 20 residues. The CDR3 protein is CASSKGRIQGAMYSNQPQHF. The CDR3 DNA sequence: TGTGCCAGCAGCAAAGGTCGAATACAGGGGGCGATGTATAGCAATCAGCCCCAGCATTTT.

This clone was seen a single time. V is TRBV3-1 (or the pseudogene TRBV3-2) and J is TRBJ2-3, with 10 bases matching TRBD1. The germline V gene encodes CDR1 LGHDT and CDR2 YNNKEL (reference sequence). The CDR3 runs 16 residues. J lost 2 bases, V lost 0 bases, and 2 bases had no gene match. This CDR3 is CASSQDGTGATDTQYF. The CDR3 DNA follows: TGTGCCAGCAGCCAAGATGGGACAGGGGCCACAGATACGCAGTATTTT.

This clone showed up just once. V gene TRBV7-3 combines with J gene TRBJ2-3; 8 bases match TRBD2. Looked up from germline, CDR1 is SGHTA and CDR2 is FQGTGA. CDR3 length equals 15 residues. V was pared by 5 bases and J by 3 bases, with 7 bases of the junction left unmatched. CDR3 sequence: CASSPSGGKTDTQYF. DNA of the CDR3: TGTGCCAGCAGCCCAAGCGGGGGAAAGACAGATACGCAGTATTTT.

The V gene is TRBV9, the J gene TRBJ2-1, with D unclear. Between the trimmed V and J ends, which lost 0 bases and 3 bases, there was a span of 4 bases. This CDR3 comprises 13 residues. CDR1 is SGDLS, CDR2 YYNGEE, per germline. For the CDR3, the DNA is TGTGCCAGCAGCGTAGCAAACTACAATGAGCAGTTCTTC. Translation gives CASSVANYNEQFF.

The V and J genes are TRBV10-1 and TRBJ1-3; D is uncertain. The CDR3 is 13 amino acids. Germline CDR1 reads WNHNN; CDR2 reads SYGVQD (reference sequence). Trimming left V 6 bases short and J 1 base short, with 7 bases between. CDR3 residues: CASSRGSGNTIYF. CDR3 in DNA: TGCGCCAGCAGCCGGGGATCTGGAAACACCATATATTTT.

The V and J genes are TRBV7-2 and TRBJ2-1; 7 nucleotides match TRBD1. CDR3 length equals 14 residues. The germline CDR1 and CDR2 sequences are SGHTA and FQGNSA. Germline trimming cut 5 bases from V and 5 bases from J; bases unmatched to any gene: 6. CDR3 protein: CASSTGQINNEQFF. The CDR3 DNA follows: TGTGCCAGCAGCACGGGACAGATTAACAATGAGCAGTTCTTC.

This rearrangement joins TRBV2 to TRBJ1-3, with 7 bases identical to TRBD1. Losses at the gene ends were 6 bases for V and 4 bases for J; bases not matched to a gene: 9. The germline gives CDR1 SNHLY, CDR2 FYNNEI. The CDR3 sequence is 15 residues long. The CDR3 is CASRADRFRGNTIYF. The CDR3 DNA reads TGTGCCAGCAGGGCGGACAGGTTCCGCGGAAACACCATATATTTT. Supplemented by reference TRBV2 and TRBJ1-3, the full variable domain reads EPEVTQTPSHQVTQMGQEVILRCVPISNHLYFYWYRQILGQKVEFLVSFYNNEISEKSEIFDDQFSVERPDGSNFTLKIRSTKLEDSAMYFCASRADRFRGNTIYFGEGSWLTVV.

The gene calls are TRBV6-5 and TRBJ1-1; D not certain. The CDR3 covers 11 residues. Germline CDR1 and CDR2: MNHEY and SVGAGI. Trimming took 8 bases from V and 1 from J, leaving 5 bases between them. DNA of the CDR3: TGTGCCAGCTCATGGAACACTGAAGCTTTCTTT. Translated, it gives CASSWNTEAFF.

The chain has TRBV5-1 and TRBJ2-1, with 8 positions matching TRBD1. From germline, CDR1 is SGHRS and CDR2 YFSETQ. The CDR3 is 15 amino acids. Trimming took 1 base from V and 10 from J; bases not matched to a gene: 10. The CDR3 DNA reads as TGCGCCAGCAGCTTGTTTGGACAGGGTCTCCAGGAGCAGTTCTTC. Amino acids: CASSLFGQGLQEQFF.

The gene calls are TRBV19 and TRBJ1-1; maybe TRBD1 (6 bases). The CDR3 is 15 amino acids. Trimming took 5 bases from V and 6 from J, leaving 19 bases between them. Germline CDR1 is LNHDA and CDR2 is SQIVND (reference sequence). CDR3 protein: CASSLYRDAPSEAFF. CDR3 bases: TGTGCCAGTAGTTTATACAGGGATGCCCCCTCTGAAGCTTTCTTT.

This clone was observed a single time. V usage is TRBV10-3 and J usage is TRBJ1-1; possible D gene TRBD1, 5 bases. Germline loops: CDR1 ENHRY, CDR2 SYGVKD. The CDR3 runs 13 residues. Trimming stripped 6 bases from V and 4 bases from J, with 12 bases between. The CDR3 loop reads CAISRDVGTEAFF. The DNA of the CDR3 is TGTGCCATCAGCAGGGATGTTGGCACTGAAGCTTTCTTT.

This clone was found once. The rearrangement links TRBV27 to TRBJ2-5, with a possible D match to TRBD2 (6 bases). The V end lost 4 bases, the J end lost 2 bases, and 14 bases lay between the germline ends. There are 15 residues in the CDR3. Germline assignment: CDR1 MNHEY and CDR2 SMNVEV (reference sequence). CDR3 protein: CASSSLRAGQETQYF. CDR3 coding DNA: TGTGCCAGCAGTTCCCTTCGGGCGGGACAAGAGACCCAGTACTTC.

V and J are TRBV7-9 and TRBJ1-2; D not certain. This CDR3 has 13 residues. Germline-derived CDR1 and CDR2 are SEHNR and FQNEAQ (reference sequence). V lost 3 bases and J lost 8, with 13 bases in between. This CDR3 reads CASSFGQEGGYTF. DNA of the CDR3: TGTGCCAGCAGCTTTGGCCAGGAAGGAGGCTACACCTTC. Complete variable domain (other parts from reference TRBV7-9 and TRBJ1-2): DTGVSQNPRHKITKRGQNVTFRCDPISEHNRLYWYRQTLGQGPEFLTYFQNEAQLEKSRLLSDRFSAERPKGSFSTLEIQRTEQGDSAMYLCASSFGQEGGYTFGSGTRLTVV.

This clone was counted between two and nine times. V is TRBV12-3 or TRBV12-4 and J is TRBJ2-2; D unresolved. V lost 4 bases and J 1 base, leaving 4 bases between the germline ends. This CDR3 has 13 amino acids. The CDR3 DNA sequence: TGTGCCAGCAGTTCAGTGAACACCGGGGAGCTGTTTTTT. Translation gives CASSSVNTGELFF.

This clone was counted once. The chain joins TRBV6-5 to TRBJ1-6; D not resolved. This CDR3 spans 14 amino acids. Between the trimmed V and J ends, which lost 3 bases and 7 bases, there was a span of 10 bases. Germline V gene data show CDR1 as MNHEY and CDR2 as SVGAGI. The CDR3 spells CASSYQRQNSPLHF. CDR3 DNA: TGTGCCAGCAGTTATCAGCGTCAAAATTCACCCCTCCACTTT.

J is TRBJ2-5 and V is TRBV19; D might be TRBD1 (6 bases). There are 16 residues in the CDR3. V lost 3 bases and J 2 bases, leaving 16 bases between the germline ends. Germline V CDR1 and CDR2: LNHDA, SQIVND (reference sequence). CDR3 bases: TGTGCCAGTAGTATTCTAAAAACGGACAGACAAGAGACCCAGTACTTC. This gives the protein CASSILKTDRQETQYF.

The chain combines TRBV6-1 with TRBJ1-5, with D unresolved. V was clipped by 3 bases and J by 5 bases, with 11 bases between them. The CDR3 is 14 amino acids. Per germline, CDR1 MNHNS and CDR2 SASEGT. CDR3 DNA: TGTGCCAGCAGTGACGGGTTTTCGGATCAGCCCCAGCATTTT. Translating it yields CASSDGFSDQPQHF.

V gene TRBV9 combines with J gene TRBJ2-1; 8 bases line up with TRBD2. The CDR3 is made up of 15 amino acids. Germline trimming cut 2 bases from V and 7 bases from J; bases unmatched to any gene: 8. Germline V gene sequence: CDR1 SGDLS, CDR2 YYNGEE. The CDR3 DNA follows: TGTGCCAGCAGCGTCCGAGCGGGAGTGGTAAATGAGCAGTTCTTC. Its translation: CASSVRAGVVNEQFF. The full variable domain, with the rest looked up from reference TRBV9 and TRBJ2-1, is DSGVTQTPKHLITATGQRVTLRCSPRSGDLSVYWYQQSLDQGLQFLIQYYNGEERAKGNILERFSAQQFPDLHSELNLSSLELGDSALYFCASSVRAGVVNEQFFGPGTRLTVL.

The chain carries TRBV15 and TRBJ2-6; no clear D. The germline V gene has CDR1 LNHNV and CDR2 YYDKDF (reference sequence). V was cut by 0 bases and J by 0 bases, with 6 bases left in between. The CDR3 length is 16 residues. In DNA, the CDR3 is TGTGCCACCAGCAGAGACTTGTTCTCTGGGGCCAACGTCCTGACTTTC. This translates into CATSRDLFSGANVLTF.

The rearrangement joins TRBV28 to TRBJ1-1, with 10 positions matching TRBD1. Germline trimming cut 5 bases from V and 4 bases from J; bases unmatched to any gene: 7. The CDR3 is made up of 15 amino acids. Germline-derived CDR1 and CDR2 are MDHEN and SYDVKM. Here the CDR3 reads CASSESGQGGTEAFF. CDR3 nucleotide sequence: TGTGCCAGCAGTGAGAGCGGACAGGGGGGCACTGAAGCTTTCTTT.

The chain has TRBV6-5 and TRBJ2-1; tentative D call: TRBD2 (6 bases). CDR1 and CDR2 (germline): MNHEY, SVGAGI. With 10 bases removed from V and 8 bases from J, the gap between germline ends came to 21 bases. This CDR3 has 14 amino acids. In DNA form, the CDR3 reads TGTGCCACCGAGAGTAAGGGAGGACAATATGAGCAGTTCTTC. Translated, it gives CATESKGGQYEQFF.

The chain joins TRBV19 to TRBJ1-5; D is ambiguous. V shed 3 bases and J shed 0 bases, with 9 bases lying between them. Per germline, CDR1 LNHDA and CDR2 SQIVND (reference sequence). The CDR3 runs to 15 residues. This chain's CDR3 is CASSIVQYSNQPQHF. CDR3 nucleotides: TGTGCCAGTAGTATTGTCCAGTATAGCAATCAGCCCCAGCATTTT.

This chain joins TRBV9 and TRBJ1-2, with D perhaps matching TRBD1 (5 bases). Trimming removed 0 bases from V and 7 bases from J, with 13 bases in between. Looked up from germline, CDR1 is SGDLS and CDR2 is YYNGEE. This CDR3 spans 14 amino acids. CDR3: CASSVVTDSGGYTF. CDR3 sequence (DNA): TGTGCCAGCAGCGTAGTGACAGACTCGGGTGGCTACACCTTC.

The chain is built from TRBV5-5 and TRBJ2-3; weak D call: TRBD1 (5 bases). This CDR3 comprises 15 residues. The V gene lost 1 base and the J gene lost 2 bases, with 11 bases spanning the gap. CDR1 and CDR2 (germline): SGHKS, YYEKEE (reference sequence). The CDR3 DNA is TGTGCCAGCAGCTTGTACCAGGGATACACAGATACGCAGTATTTT. This encodes CASSLYQGYTDTQYF.

The V call is TRBV25-1, the J call TRBJ1-5; 7 nucleotides align to TRBD1. CDR1 MGHDK and CDR2 SYGVNS come from the germline V gene. The CDR3 runs to 13 residues. V lost 6 bases to trimming and J lost 6 bases; unmatched junction nucleotides: 5. The CDR3 nucleotides read TGTGCCAGCAGCGTGACAGGGTCTCAGCCCCAGCATTTT. As protein: CASSVTGSQPQHF. Full variable domain (remainder filled in from reference TRBV25-1 and TRBJ1-5): EADIYQTPRYLVIGTGKKITLECSQTMGHDKMYWYQQDPGMELHLIHYSYGVNSTEKGDLSSESTVSRIRTEHFPLTLESARPSHTSQYLCASSVTGSQPQHFGDGTRLSIL.

The genes are TRBV14 and TRBJ2-1; 9 bases map to TRBD2. The CDR3 length is 20 residues. CDR1 and CDR2 from the germline V gene are SGHDN and FVKESK. V was clipped by 0 bases and J by 0 bases; unmatched bases: 12. The CDR3: CASSQEISGRLSSSYNEQFF. The CDR3 DNA sequence: TGTGCCAGCAGCCAAGAAATAAGCGGGAGGCTAAGTAGCTCCTACAATGAGCAGTTCTTC.

This chain connects TRBV7-9 to TRBJ1-1, with 7 bases fitting TRBD1. Germline-derived CDR1 and CDR2 are SEHNR and FQNEAQ (reference sequence). V gave up 8 bases and J gave up 6 bases; unmatched junction bases: 6. The CDR3 covers 12 residues. CDR3 bases: TGTGCCAGCGGGAAGGGACAGCCTGAAGCTTTCTTT. Protein sequence: CASGKGQPEAFF. The whole variable domain, remainder taken from reference TRBV7-9 and TRBJ1-1, is DTGVSQNPRHKITKRGQNVTFRCDPISEHNRLYWYRQTLGQGPEFLTYFQNEAQLEKSRLLSDRFSAERPKGSFSTLEIQRTEQGDSAMYLCASGKGQPEAFFGQGTRLTVV.

The chain carries TRBV5-4 and TRBJ2-7; D ambiguous. Between the trimmed V and J ends, which lost 1 base and 5 bases, there was a span of 10 bases. The CDR3 length is 13 residues. The germline V gene encodes CDR1 SGHNT and CDR2 YYREEE (reference sequence). The chain's CDR3 is CASSLSPPNEQYV. DNA for the CDR3: TGTGCCAGCAGCTTGTCCCCCCCCAACGAGCAGTACGTC.

This clone appeared a single time. The chain combines TRBV7-3 with TRBJ2-3, with D unclear. V gave up 5 bases and J gave up 1 base, with 10 bases separating them. The CDR3 contains 14 residues. CDR1 and CDR2 from the germline V gene are SGHTA and FQGTGA. The CDR3 reads CASSLQPGTDTQYF. The CDR3 DNA sequence: TGTGCCAGCAGCCTCCAACCGGGCACAGATACGCAGTATTTT. Complete variable domain (other parts from reference TRBV7-3 and TRBJ2-3): GAGVSQTPSNKVTEKGKYVELRCDPISGHTALYWYRQSLGQGPEFLIYFQGTGAADDSGLPNDRFFAVRPEGSVSTLKIQRTERGDSAVYLCASSLQPGTDTQYFGPGTRLTVL.

The V and J genes are TRBV5-4 and TRBJ2-1, with D maybe TRBD2 (5 bases). The V end lost 4 bases, the J end lost 0 bases, and 14 bases lay between the germline ends. From germline, CDR1 is SGHNT and CDR2 YYREEE (reference sequence). This CDR3 is 16 amino acids long. The DNA of the CDR3 is TGTGCCAGCAGCCCAACTTCTGGGAGCTCCTACAATGAGCAGTTCTTC. It yields the protein CASSPTSGSSYNEQFF. Full variable domain (rest looked up from reference TRBV5-4 and TRBJ2-1): ETGVTQSPTHLIKTRGQQVTLRCSSQSGHNTVSWYQQALGQGPQFIFQYYREEENGRGNFPPRFSGLQFPNYSSELNVNALELDDSALYLCASSPTSGSSYNEQFFGPGTRLTVL.